A single sample is the source of the 10 T cell receptor beta chains below, sequenced in a study of beta chain features in type 1 diabetes. Of the isolated RNA, all was reverse transcribed, and so the sequenced material was expressed TCRB transcripts. Produced via immunoSEQ multiplex PCR; TCRdb's table is partial and in-frame only. Here the sample spans under 950,000 clones, roughly 15% being singletons. The specimen sequenced was naive CD4+ T cells from blood. The receptors derive from a woman between 18 and 30 years old in good health.

The chain links TRBV15 to TRBJ2-1; D unclear. The CDR3 runs to 17 residues. Germline CDR1 and CDR2: LNHNV and YYDKDF (reference sequence). Trimming took 0 bases from V and 0 from J, leaving 12 bases between them. In nucleotides, the CDR3 is TGTGCCACCAGCAGAGATTCTAGGCCGAGCTCCTACAATGAGCAGTTCTTC. As protein: CATSRDSRPSSYNEQFF. Drawing the rest from reference TRBV15 and TRBJ2-1, the complete variable domain is DAMVIQNPRYQVTQFGKPVTLSCSQTLNHNVMYWYQQKSSQAPKLLFHYYDKDFNNEADTPDNFQSRRPNTSFCFLDIRSPGLGDTAMYLCATSRDSRPSSYNEQFFGPGTRLTVL.

The chain couples TRBV7-2 to TRBJ2-7, with TRBD2 matching 13 bases. V dropped 0 bases and J dropped 3; count of bases not matched to a gene: 14. The CDR3 runs to 20 residues. Germline CDR1 is SGHTA and CDR2 is FQGNSA. In DNA, the CDR3 is TGTGCCAGCAGCTTAGCAGGGGTTCCAGGGACTAGCGGGAAACTCTACGAGCAGTACTTC. Translating gives CASSLAGVPGTSGKLYEQYF. Drawing the rest from reference TRBV7-2 and TRBJ2-7, the complete variable domain is GAGVSQSPSNKVTEKGKDVELRCDPISGHTALYWYRQSLGQGLEFLIYFQGNSAPDKSGLPSDRFSAERTGGSVSTLTIQRTQQEDSAVYLCASSLAGVPGTSGKLYEQYFGPGTRLTVT.

The chain links TRBV6-5 to TRBJ1-1, with unresolved D. Germline V gives CDR1 MNHEY, CDR2 SVGAGI. The CDR3 contains 13 residues. Trimming removed 2 bases from V and 5 bases from J, with 9 bases in between. The CDR3 reads CASSYQQRTEAFF. The CDR3 DNA reads TGTGCCAGCAGTTACCAACAGCGAACTGAAGCTTTCTTT.

This clone has more than one count but fewer than ten. For the CDR3, the DNA is TGTGCCAGCAGAATGTCCGGACAGTCGAACACCGGGGAGCTGTTTTTT. This codes for CASRMSGQSNTGELFF. The chain combines TRBV2 with TRBJ2-2, with D possibly TRBD1 on 6 matching bases. Germline-derived CDR1 and CDR2 are SNHLY and FYNNEI. The V end was cut by 6 bases, the J end by 0 bases, with 14 bases between. The CDR3 has 16 residues.

This clone was detected a few times. This sequence joins TRBV5-4 and TRBJ2-1, with a possible D match to TRBD2 (5 bases). The ends were cut back, 4 bases at V and 5 bases at J, with 10 bases in the middle. This CDR3 has 13 residues. Germline V gene lookup returns CDR1 SGHNT and CDR2 YYREEE (reference sequence). The CDR3 loop is CASSKGSDNEQFF. The CDR3 nucleotides are TGTGCCAGCAGCAAAGGGAGTGACAATGAGCAGTTCTTC. The whole variable domain, filled in from reference TRBV5-4 and TRBJ2-1, reads ETGVTQSPTHLIKTRGQQVTLRCSSQSGHNTVSWYQQALGQGPQFIFQYYREEENGRGNFPPRFSGLQFPNYSSELNVNALELDDSALYLCASSKGSDNEQFFGPGTRLTVL.

The chain is built from TRBV18 and TRBJ2-3; D gene ambiguous. Germline lookup yields CDR1 KGHSH and CDR2 LQKENI. V was clipped by 0 bases and J by 5 bases, with 12 bases between them. The CDR3 extends over 15 amino acids. The CDR3 loop is CASSPPEGFKDTQYF. As DNA, the CDR3 is TGTGCCAGCTCACCACCAGAAGGGTTTAAAGATACGCAGTATTTT.

The chain couples TRBV27 to TRBJ2-7; TRBD1 is a possible D gene (6 bases). Germline CDR1 MNHEY, CDR2 SMNVEV (reference sequence). CDR3 length equals 13 residues. V was trimmed by 8 bases and J by 2 bases, leaving 13 bases between them. In DNA form, the CDR3 reads TGTGCCAGCGGCCGACAGGAACCCTACGAGCAGTACTTC. Protein product: CASGRQEPYEQYF.

The chain links TRBV5-1 to TRBJ2-2; D not resolved. The CDR3 contains 15 residues. The ends were cut back, 4 bases at V and 5 bases at J, with 15 bases in the middle. CDR1 is SGHRS, CDR2 YFSETQ, per germline. DNA of the CDR3: TGCGCCAGCAGCGACCGTCTAACGGTGACCGGGGAGCTGTTTTTT. Translating gives CASSDRLTVTGELFF.

This clone was observed a few times. The chain recombines TRBV5-1 with TRBJ2-1; D call uncertain. Germline V gives CDR1 SGHRS, CDR2 YFSETQ. CDR3 length: 11 amino acids. Trimming took off 0 bases at V and 10 bases at J, with 5 bases between the two ends. CDR3 protein: CASSLGVEQFF. The CDR3 DNA reads TGCGCCAGCAGCTTGGGTGTGGAGCAGTTCTTC.

In this sample, this clone turned up a few times. The J gene is TRBJ2-1, the V gene TRBV28; 12 bases line up with TRBD2. J gave up 15 bases and V 4 bases, and 22 bases lay outside the gene matches. The CDR3 covers 18 residues. Germline loops: CDR1 MDHEN, CDR2 SYDVKM. In DNA, the CDR3 is TGTGCCAGCAGTTCCCCGTCGCTAGCGGGAGGGCCATGGGCCCCACGGTTCTTC. It codes for CASSSPSLAGGPWAPRFF.